This entry lists 3 T cell receptor beta chains sequenced from one sample in a study of cytomegalovirus exposure and HLA in healthy donors. A multiplex PCR was run with 60 Vbeta primers and 13 Jbeta primers. Profiled with immunoSEQ multiplex PCR; TCRdb holds only in-frame clones, not every one. The data contain about 140,000 clones, around 77% of them seen just once; the ten biggest clones take up approximately 2%. Material: PBMCs. These receptors were taken from a man younger than 40 in good health and CMV-seronegative.

The chain has TRBV5-8 and TRBJ2-3; 11 bases agree with TRBD1. V was clipped by 4 bases and J by 6 bases; unmatched bases: 7. Germline CDR1 and CDR2: SGHTS and YDEGEE. The CDR3 has 15 residues. The DNA for the CDR3 is TGTGCCAGCAGCCTCGGACAGGGGGCACTCGATACGCAGTATTTT. Protein product: CASSLGQGALDTQYF.

The J gene is TRBJ2-7, the V gene TRBV9; a possible D gene is TRBD1 (5 bases). The ends were cut back, 0 bases at V and 1 base at J, with 14 bases in the middle. This CDR3 has 16 amino acids. Germline V CDR1 and CDR2: SGDLS, YYNGEE. In DNA, the CDR3 is TGTGCCAGCAGCGTAGGGGAAGGGGCAGGGTCCTACGAGCAGTACTTC. Residues: CASSVGEGAGSYEQYF.

The chain's CDR3 is CASSRGTGDHSYEQYF. The CDR3 bases are TGTGCCAGCTCACGCGGGACAGGCGATCACTCCTACGAGCAGTACTTC. The chain carries TRBV18 and TRBJ2-7, with TRBD1 identical over 8 bases. The V gene end was trimmed by 4 bases and the J gene end by 0 bases; junction bases not matched to a gene: 8. This CDR3 spans 16 amino acids. Germline assignment: CDR1 KGHSH and CDR2 LQKENI.